This T cell receptor (beta chain) was sequenced for a study of CXCR3-negative and CXCR3-positive naive CD8 T cells. Study outcomes and limitations: Naive CXCR3-positive cells had TRB CDR3s more hydrophobic than those of CXCR3-negative naive cells.

Note on this clonotype: The antigen is not known.

The authors prepared UMI-labeled TRB cDNA libraries by 5' RACE. Following a re-call of the 5' RACE reads, TCRdb has one entry per CDR3 protein and lacks DNA. The table for this sample gives 45,000 to 75,000 distinct CDR3 sequences. The CDR3 consists of 14 residues. From germline, CDR1 is MNHEY and CDR2 SMNVEV (reference sequence). The sequenced sample consisted of naive CXCR3- CD8+ T cells from blood. Regarding subset: CD45RO-CCR7+CD27+CD95- naive CD8+ T cells lacking CXCR3 (TNR3-). The rearrangement joins TRBV27 to TRBJ1-3; checking the TCRdb D call of TRBD1 is not possible without DNA. This TCR was sampled from a human donor in good health. Some clones in this sample may be carry-over from other donors' samples. The CDR3 here is CASMIRGDGNTIYF.